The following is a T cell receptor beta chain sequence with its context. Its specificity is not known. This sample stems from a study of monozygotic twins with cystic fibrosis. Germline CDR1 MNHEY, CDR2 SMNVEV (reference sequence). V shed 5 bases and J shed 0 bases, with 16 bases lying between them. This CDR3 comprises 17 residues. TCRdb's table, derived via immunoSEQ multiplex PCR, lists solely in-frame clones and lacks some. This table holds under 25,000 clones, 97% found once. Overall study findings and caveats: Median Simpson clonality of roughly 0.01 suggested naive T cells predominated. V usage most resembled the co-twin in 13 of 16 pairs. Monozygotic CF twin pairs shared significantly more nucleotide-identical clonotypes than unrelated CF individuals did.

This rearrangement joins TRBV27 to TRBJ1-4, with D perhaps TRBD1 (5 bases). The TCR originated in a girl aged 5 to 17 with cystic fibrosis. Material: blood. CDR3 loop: CASSPLGGLTTNEKLFF. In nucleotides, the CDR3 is TGTGCCAGCAGTCCCCTGGGGGGTCTGACAACTAATGAAAAACTGTTTTTT.